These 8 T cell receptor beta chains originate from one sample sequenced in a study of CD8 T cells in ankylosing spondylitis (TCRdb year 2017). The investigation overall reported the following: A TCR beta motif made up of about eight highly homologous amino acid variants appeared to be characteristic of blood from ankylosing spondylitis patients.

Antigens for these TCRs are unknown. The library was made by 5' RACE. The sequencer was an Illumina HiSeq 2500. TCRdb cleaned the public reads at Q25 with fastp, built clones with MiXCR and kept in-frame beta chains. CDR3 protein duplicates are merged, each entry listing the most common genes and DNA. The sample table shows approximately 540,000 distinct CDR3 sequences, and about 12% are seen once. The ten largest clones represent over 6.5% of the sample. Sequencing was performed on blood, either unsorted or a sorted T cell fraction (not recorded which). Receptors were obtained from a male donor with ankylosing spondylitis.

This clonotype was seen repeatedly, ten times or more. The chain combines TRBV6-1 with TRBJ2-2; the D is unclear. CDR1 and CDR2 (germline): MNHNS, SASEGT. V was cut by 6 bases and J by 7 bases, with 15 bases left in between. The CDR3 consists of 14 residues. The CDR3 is CASRQEGYSGELFF. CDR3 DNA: TGTGCCAGCAGACAAGAAGGGTACAGCGGGGAGCTGTTTTTT.

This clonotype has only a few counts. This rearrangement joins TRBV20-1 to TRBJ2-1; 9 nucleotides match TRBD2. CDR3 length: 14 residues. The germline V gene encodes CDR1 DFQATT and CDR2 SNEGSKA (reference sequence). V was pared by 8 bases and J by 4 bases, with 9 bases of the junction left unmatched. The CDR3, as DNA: TGCAGTACGGCCGGGACTAGCATTTACAATGAGCAGTTCTTC. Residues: CSTAGTSIYNEQFF.

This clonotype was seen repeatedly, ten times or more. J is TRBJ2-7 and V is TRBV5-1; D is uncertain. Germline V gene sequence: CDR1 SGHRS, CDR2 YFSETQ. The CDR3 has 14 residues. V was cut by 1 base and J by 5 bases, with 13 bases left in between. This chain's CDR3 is CASSLSGRSNEQYV. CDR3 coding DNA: TGCGCCAGCAGCTTGTCAGGAAGGAGTAACGAGCAGTACGTC.

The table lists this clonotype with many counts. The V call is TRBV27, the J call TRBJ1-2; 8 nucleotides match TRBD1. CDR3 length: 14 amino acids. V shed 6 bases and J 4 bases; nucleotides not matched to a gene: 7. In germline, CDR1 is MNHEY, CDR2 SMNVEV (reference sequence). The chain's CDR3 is CASRGTGTIYGYTF. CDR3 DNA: TGTGCCAGCAGGGGGACAGGTACAATCTATGGCTACACCTTC.

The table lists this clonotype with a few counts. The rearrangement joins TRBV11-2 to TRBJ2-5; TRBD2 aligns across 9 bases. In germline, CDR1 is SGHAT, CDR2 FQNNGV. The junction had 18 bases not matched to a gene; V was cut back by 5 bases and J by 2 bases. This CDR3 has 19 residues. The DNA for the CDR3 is TGTGCCAGCAGCCTTTCAGGGATTCGGGCTAGCGGGAAGCAAGAGACCCAGTACTTC. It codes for CASSLSGIRASGKQETQYF.

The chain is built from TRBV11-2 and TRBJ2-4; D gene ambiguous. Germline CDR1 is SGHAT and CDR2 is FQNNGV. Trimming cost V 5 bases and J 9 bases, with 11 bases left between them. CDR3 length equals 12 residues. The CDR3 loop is CASSHASGIQYF. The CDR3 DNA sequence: TGTGCCAGCAGCCATGCGAGTGGCATTCAGTACTTC.

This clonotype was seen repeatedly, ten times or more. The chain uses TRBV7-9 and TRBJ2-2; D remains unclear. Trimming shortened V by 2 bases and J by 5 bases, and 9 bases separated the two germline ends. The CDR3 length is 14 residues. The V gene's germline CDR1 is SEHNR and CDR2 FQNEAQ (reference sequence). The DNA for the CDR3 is TGTGCCAGCAGCTTAACCCAGACTACCGGGGAGCTGTTTTTT. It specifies CASSLTQTTGELFF. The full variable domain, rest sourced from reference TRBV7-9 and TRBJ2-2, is DTGVSQNPRHKITKRGQNVTFRCDPISEHNRLYWYRQTLGQGPEFLTYFQNEAQLEKSRLLSDRFSAERPKGSFSTLEIQRTEQGDSAMYLCASSLTQTTGELFFGEGSRLTVL.

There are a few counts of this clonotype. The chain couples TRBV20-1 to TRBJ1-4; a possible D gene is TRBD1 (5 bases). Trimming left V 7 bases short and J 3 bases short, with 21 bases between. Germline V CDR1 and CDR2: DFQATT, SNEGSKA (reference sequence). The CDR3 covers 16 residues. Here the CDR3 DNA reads TGCAGTGGGCGGCCCGGGGGAAAGTCGGCTAATGAAAAACTGTTTTTT. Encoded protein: CSGRPGGKSANEKLFF.